The rows below give T cell receptor beta chains drawn from one sample of a study of blood T cell repertoires in COVID-19. The method was immunoSEQ multiplex PCR; TCRdb's version includes in-frame clones alone and lacks a portion of them. Among over 400,000 clones, approximately 85% were seen once, and the ten largest hold approximately 3%. The sequencing input was peripheral blood. These receptors were collected from a human donor in a cohort sampled during active COVID-19. CDR3s include the opening cysteine and the closing phenylalanine or tryptophan. The D gene is left open where the match is weak. Not all rows give a size; the values are once, few, many and, for expanded clones, a class.

D gene: .
clone size: .
V gene: TRBV29-1
CDR3 length: 15
J gene: TRBJ1-3
CDR3 protein: CSVKGEATRGNTIYF
CDR3 DNA: TGCAGCGTTAAGGGGGAAGCGACCCGAGGAAACACCATATATTTT

D gene: .
clone size: .
V gene: TRBV18
CDR3 length: 16
J gene: TRBJ1-3
CDR3 protein: CASSPDSTSSGNTIYF
CDR3 DNA: TGTGCCAGCTCACCGGACAGTACCTCCTCTGGAAACACCATATATTTT

D gene: .
clone size: .
V gene: TRBV10-3
CDR3 length: 13
J gene: TRBJ1-1
CDR3 protein: CAIRQGINTEAFF
CDR3 DNA: TGTGCCATCAGGCAGGGGATTAACACTGAAGCTTTCTTT

D gene: TRBD2
clone size: many
V gene: TRBV19
CDR3 length: 15
J gene: TRBJ2-1
CDR3 protein: CASSTGLAGVQEQFF
CDR3 DNA: TGTGCCAGTAGTACGGGACTAGCGGGAGTGCAAGAGCAGTTCTTC

D gene: .
clone size: .
V gene: TRBV7-6
CDR3 length: 16
J gene: TRBJ2-5
CDR3 protein: CASSPQQGGSGETQYF
CDR3 DNA: TGTGCCAGCAGCCCTCAGCAGGGGGGCTCGGGAGAGACCCAGTACTTC

D gene: .
clone size: .
V gene: TRBV21-1
CDR3 length: 20
J gene: TRBJ1-1
CDR3 protein: CASSSLGIPGQGPLNTEAFF
CDR3 DNA: TGTGCCAGCAGCAGCCTTGGTATACCGGGACAGGGTCCCCTGAACACTGAAGCTTTCTTT

D gene: TRBD2
clone size: .
V gene: TRBV24-1
CDR3 length: 15
J gene: TRBJ2-3
CDR3 protein: CATSVSGSGTDTQYF
CDR3 DNA: TGTGCCACCAGTGTAAGCGGGAGCGGCACAGATACGCAGTATTTT

D gene: .
clone size: few
V gene: TRBV7-6
CDR3 length: 15
J gene: TRBJ1-1
CDR3 protein: CASSRLRAENTEAFF
CDR3 DNA: TGTGCCAGCAGCCGACTAAGGGCAGAGAACACTGAAGCTTTCTTT

D gene: TRBD2
clone size: .
V gene: TRBV7-9
CDR3 length: 13
J gene: TRBJ2-2
CDR3 protein: CASGRRGTGELFF
CDR3 DNA: TGTGCCAGCGGCCGGCGGGGGACCGGGGAGCTGTTTTTT

D gene: .
clone size: once
V gene: TRBV24-1
CDR3 length: 18
J gene: TRBJ1-3
CDR3 protein: CATSGPRGGELSGNTIYF
CDR3 DNA: TGTGCCACCAGTGGACCCCGGGGAGGTGAACTCTCTGGAAACACCATATATTTT

D gene: .
clone size: .
V gene: TRBV18
CDR3 length: 16
J gene: TRBJ2-2
CDR3 protein: CASSPEQALNTGELFF
CDR3 DNA: TGTGCCAGCTCACCAGAGCAAGCCTTAAACACCGGGGAGCTGTTTTTT

D gene: .
clone size: .
V gene: TRBV7-2
CDR3 length: 15
J gene: TRBJ2-6
CDR3 protein: CASSSTASGANVLTF
CDR3 DNA: TGTGCCAGCAGTTCAACAGCTTCTGGGGCCAACGTCCTGACTTTC

D gene: TRBD1
clone size: .
V gene: TRBV11-1
CDR3 length: 13
J gene: TRBJ1-2
CDR3 protein: CASSPQGSYGYTF
CDR3 DNA: TGTGCCAGCAGTCCACAGGGGAGCTATGGCTACACCTTC

D gene: .
clone size: few
V gene: TRBV30
CDR3 length: 14
J gene: TRBJ2-3
CDR3 protein: CAWSAKDNTDTQYF
CDR3 DNA: TGTGCCTGGAGTGCTAAGGACAACACAGATACGCAGTATTTT

D gene: .
clone size: .
V gene: TRBV19
CDR3 length: 14
J gene: TRBJ1-3
CDR3 protein: CASSRRTEGNTIYF
CDR3 DNA: TGTGCCAGTAGTCGACGGACAGAGGGAAACACCATATATTTT

D gene: .
clone size: .
V gene: TRBV19
CDR3 length: 14
J gene: TRBJ2-4
CDR3 protein: CASSIDGSRDIQYF
CDR3 DNA: TGTGCCAGTAGTATTGACGGGAGCAGGGACATTCAGTACTTC

D gene: TRBD1
clone size: few
V gene: TRBV3-1/TRBV3-2
CDR3 length: 15
J gene: TRBJ1-2
CDR3 protein: CASSQVGTADYGYTF
CDR3 DNA: TGTGCCAGCAGCCAAGTTGGGACAGCTGACTATGGCTACACCTTC

D gene: .
clone size: .
V gene: TRBV6-2/TRBV6-3
CDR3 length: 13
J gene: TRBJ1-1
CDR3 protein: CASSPQGWTEAFF
CDR3 DNA: TGTGCCAGCAGTCCACAGGGATGGACTGAAGCTTTCTTT

D gene: .
clone size: .
V gene: TRBV7-2
CDR3 length: 15
J gene: TRBJ2-5
CDR3 protein: CASSPRQGGTETQYF
CDR3 DNA: TGTGCCAGCAGCCCCCGACAGGGAGGTACGGAGACCCAGTACTTC

D gene: TRBD2
clone size: .
V gene: TRBV19
CDR3 length: 14
J gene: TRBJ2-3
CDR3 protein: CASRLAGVIDTQYF
CDR3 DNA: TGTGCCAGTAGACTAGCGGGAGTAATAGATACGCAGTATTTT

D gene: .
clone size: .
V gene: TRBV19
CDR3 length: 15
J gene: TRBJ1-1
CDR3 protein: CASSIDGGMNTEAFF
CDR3 DNA: TGTGCCAGTAGTATAGATGGGGGCATGAACACTGAAGCTTTCTTT

D gene: TRBD1
clone size: .
V gene: TRBV6-1
CDR3 length: 16
J gene: TRBJ1-6
CDR3 protein: CASSDILGQADSPLHF
CDR3 DNA: TGTGCCAGCAGTGATATTTTGGGACAGGCGGATTCACCCCTCCACTTT

D gene: TRBD2
clone size: .
V gene: TRBV7-3
CDR3 length: 16
J gene: TRBJ2-2
CDR3 protein: CASSPSSGRVTGELFF
CDR3 DNA: TGTGCCAGCAGCCCGTCCAGCGGGAGAGTAACCGGGGAGCTGTTTTTT

D gene: TRBD1
clone size: .
V gene: TRBV5-1
CDR3 length: 18
J gene: TRBJ2-3
CDR3 protein: CASSLGDRGGGPTDTQYF
CDR3 DNA: TGCGCCAGCAGCTTGGGGGACAGGGGCGGGGGCCCCACAGATACGCAGTATTTT

D gene: TRBD2
clone size: .
V gene: TRBV4-1
CDR3 length: 18
J gene: TRBJ2-7
CDR3 protein: CASSQGIAGGSVGYEQYF
CDR3 DNA: TGCGCCAGCAGCCAAGGGATAGCGGGAGGGTCTGTCGGGTACGAGCAGTACTTC

D gene: .
clone size: few
V gene: TRBV2
CDR3 length: 15
J gene: TRBJ1-2
CDR3 protein: CASRRLLSGRYGYTF
CDR3 DNA: TGTGCCAGCAGAAGACTACTGTCAGGGAGGTATGGCTACACCTTC

D gene: TRBD2
clone size: .
V gene: TRBV30
CDR3 length: 14
J gene: TRBJ2-7
CDR3 protein: CAWAPGLPAYEQYF
CDR3 DNA: TGTGCCTGGGCCCCGGGACTACCAGCCTACGAGCAGTACTTC

D gene: TRBD2
clone size: .
V gene: TRBV9
CDR3 length: 16
J gene: TRBJ2-7
CDR3 protein: CASSASWLAGAYEQYF
CDR3 DNA: TGTGCCAGCAGCGCCTCTTGGCTAGCGGGAGCTTACGAGCAGTACTTC

D gene: TRBD2
clone size: .
V gene: TRBV27
CDR3 length: 16
J gene: TRBJ2-7
CDR3 protein: CASSPPPTSGRGEQYF
CDR3 DNA: TGTGCCAGCAGTCCACCTCCGACTAGCGGGAGAGGGGAGCAGTACTTC

D gene: TRBD2
clone size: .
V gene: TRBV14
CDR3 length: 16
J gene: TRBJ2-3
CDR3 protein: CASSQSGTSGWATQYF
CDR3 DNA: TGTGCCAGCAGCCAGTCCGGGACTAGCGGCTGGGCTACGCAGTATTTT

D gene: .
clone size: .
V gene: TRBV10-3
CDR3 length: 14
J gene: TRBJ1-3
CDR3 protein: CAIRAGVSGNTIYF
CDR3 DNA: TGTGCCATTCGGGCAGGGGTCTCTGGAAACACCATATATTTT

D gene: .
clone size: .
V gene: TRBV7-2
CDR3 length: 14
J gene: TRBJ2-5
CDR3 protein: CASSPRERVETQYF
CDR3 DNA: TGTGCCAGCAGCCCCCGGGAGCGGGTTGAGACCCAGTACTTC

D gene: .
clone size: .
V gene: TRBV28
CDR3 length: 15
J gene: TRBJ1-3
CDR3 protein: CASSLNRPGRNTIYF
CDR3 DNA: TGTGCCAGCAGTTTAAACAGGCCAGGGAGAAACACCATATATTTT

D gene: TRBD1
clone size: .
V gene: TRBV24-1
CDR3 length: 18
J gene: TRBJ1-4
CDR3 protein: CATSDPNSPDRGNEKLFF
CDR3 DNA: TGTGCCACCAGTGATCCCAATTCCCCCGACAGGGGGAATGAAAAACTGTTTTTT

D gene: TRBD2
clone size: .
V gene: TRBV4-1
CDR3 length: 19
J gene: TRBJ2-4
CDR3 protein: CASSQVLGGRRTAKNIQYF
CDR3 DNA: TGCGCCAGCAGCCAAGTTCTCGGCGGGAGGAGGACGGCCAAAAACATTCAGTACTTC

D gene: TRBD1
clone size: .
V gene: TRBV7-3
CDR3 length: 14
J gene: TRBJ2-3
CDR3 protein: CASSRDRVTDTQYF
CDR3 DNA: TGTGCCAGCAGCCGGGACAGGGTCACAGATACGCAGTATTTT

D gene: TRBD1
clone size: .
V gene: TRBV27
CDR3 length: 15
J gene: TRBJ2-7
CDR3 protein: CASSSTGTGGYEQYF
CDR3 DNA: TGTGCCAGCAGTTCCACCGGGACAGGGGGGTACGAGCAGTACTTC